The rows below give T cell receptor beta chains drawn from one sample of a study of T-cell memory formation after mild COVID-19. TCRdb used MiXCR to reprocess the 5' RACE reads, holding one entry per CDR3 protein. The sample consists of 270,000 or so distinct CDR3 sequences, about 20% of them appearing once. The sample was PBMCs or a T cell subset sorted from them (not recorded which). Every receptor here comes from a man aged 18-30 years who had mild COVID-19 (a few samples of this study predate the infection). Cell type and time point are not known. CDR3s include the opening cysteine and the closing phenylalanine or tryptophan. A D gene is named only where the DNA matches it firmly. Size values are once, few and many counts, or a class for expanded clones, and some rows have none.

j_gene: TRBJ1-1
v_gene: TRBV18
len: 12
d_gene: NA
abundance: NA
CDR3nt: TGTGCCAGTCAGACGGACGCCACTGAAGCTTTCTTT
CDR3aa: CASQTDATEAFF

j_gene: TRBJ1-5
v_gene: TRBV10-1
len: 13
d_gene: TRBD1
abundance: few
CDR3nt: TGCGCCAGCACAGGGGGTAAAGGTCAGCCCCAGCATTTT
CDR3aa: CASTGGKGQPQHF

j_gene: TRBJ1-5
v_gene: TRBV20-1
len: 20
d_gene: TRBD1
abundance: few
CDR3nt: TGCAGTGCTCGTTCTAAAACCGGGACAGGGAGTGTAAGGGGTATTCAGCCCCAGCATTTT
CDR3aa: CSARSKTGTGSVRGIQPQHF

j_gene: TRBJ2-4
v_gene: TRBV29-1
len: 13
d_gene: NA
abundance: few
CDR3nt: TGCAGCGTTGAAGATTTATCGGAAAACATTCAGTACTTC
CDR3aa: CSVEDLSENIQYF

j_gene: TRBJ2-2
v_gene: TRBV5-4
len: 16
d_gene: NA
abundance: NA
CDR3nt: TGTGCCAGCAGCTTGTGGGGTATAGGGAACACCGGGGAGCTGTTTTTT
CDR3aa: CASSLWGIGNTGELFF

j_gene: TRBJ2-3
v_gene: TRBV11-1
len: 16
d_gene: NA
abundance: many
CDR3nt: TGTGCCAGCAGCTTAGTGGTAGTCGGGTCGACAGATACGCAGTATTTT
CDR3aa: CASSLVVVGSTDTQYF

j_gene: TRBJ1-5
v_gene: TRBV12-3/TRBV12-4
len: 14
d_gene: NA
abundance: NA
CDR3nt: TGTGCCAGCAGGGATGGGGCCCCCAATCAGCCCCAGCATTTT
CDR3aa: CASRDGAPNQPQHF

j_gene: TRBJ2-1
v_gene: TRBV7-2
len: 16
d_gene: TRBD2
abundance: NA
CDR3nt: TGTGCCAGCAGCCCGATGACTAGCGGGGGGGCGGGGGAGCAGTTCTTC
CDR3aa: CASSPMTSGGAGEQFF

j_gene: TRBJ1-2
v_gene: TRBV4-1
len: 13
d_gene: NA
abundance: NA
CDR3nt: TGCGCCAGCAGCCAAGGTCGGGTCAATGGCTACACCTTC
CDR3aa: CASSQGRVNGYTF

j_gene: TRBJ1-4
v_gene: TRBV7-9
len: 13
d_gene: NA
abundance: few
CDR3nt: TGTGCCAGCAGCCATGGGGCTAATGAAAAACTGTTTTTT
CDR3aa: CASSHGANEKLFF

j_gene: TRBJ2-3
v_gene: TRBV20-1
len: 17
d_gene: TRBD2
abundance: NA
CDR3nt: TGCAGTGCTAGAGACCCCCAGACTAGCGGGGGGGCAGATACGCAGTATTTT
CDR3aa: CSARDPQTSGGADTQYF

j_gene: TRBJ2-6
v_gene: TRBV10-3
len: 18
d_gene: NA
abundance: NA
CDR3nt: TGTGCCATCAGTGAGTCGCCAGGGAGAGGCTCTGGGGCCAACGTCCTGACTTTC
CDR3aa: CAISESPGRGSGANVLTF

j_gene: TRBJ1-3
v_gene: TRBV4-2
len: 15
d_gene: TRBD1
abundance: few
CDR3nt: TGTGCCAGCAGCCGGTCGGGACAGCGCGAAGACACCATATATTTT
CDR3aa: CASSRSGQREDTIYF

j_gene: TRBJ1-5
v_gene: TRBV4-3
len: 15
d_gene: NA
abundance: medium-sized
CDR3nt: TGCGCCAGCAGCCAAGACTGGGGGGACAATCAGCCCCAGCATTTT
CDR3aa: CASSQDWGDNQPQHF

j_gene: TRBJ1-4
v_gene: TRBV7-9
len: 16
d_gene: NA
abundance: NA
CDR3nt: TGTGCCAGCAGCCTCGGGCAGTTACCGGTGGTTGAAAAACTGTTTTTT
CDR3aa: CASSLGQLPVVEKLFF

j_gene: TRBJ1-5
v_gene: TRBV7-8
len: 17
d_gene: TRBD1
abundance: once
CDR3nt: TGTGCCAGCAGCTCATACCGGGACAGGAAAGAGGATCAGCCCCAGCATTTT
CDR3aa: CASSSYRDRKEDQPQHF

j_gene: TRBJ1-1
v_gene: TRBV19
len: 13
d_gene: TRBD1
abundance: few
CDR3nt: TGTGCCAGTTCTGACAGACAGGGAGGGGGAGCTTTCTTT
CDR3aa: CASSDRQGGGAFF

j_gene: TRBJ1-5
v_gene: TRBV6-6
len: 14
d_gene: NA
abundance: NA
CDR3nt: TGTGCCAGCAGCCCCGGGACAACGAATCAGCCCCAGCATTTT
CDR3aa: CASSPGTTNQPQHF

j_gene: TRBJ2-1
v_gene: TRBV9
len: 11
d_gene: NA
abundance: NA
CDR3nt: TGTGCCAGCAGCGGAGATAATGAGCAGTTCTTC
CDR3aa: CASSGDNEQFF

j_gene: TRBJ2-5
v_gene: TRBV7-6
len: 13
d_gene: TRBD2
abundance: few
CDR3nt: TGTGCCAGCAGCCCGGGACTAGTGAAGACCCAGTACTTC
CDR3aa: CASSPGLVKTQYF

j_gene: TRBJ2-5
v_gene: TRBV27
len: 14
d_gene: NA
abundance: NA
CDR3nt: TGTGCCAGCAGACCCCGGATGGGACTGGAGACCCAGTACTTC
CDR3aa: CASRPRMGLETQYF

j_gene: TRBJ2-5
v_gene: TRBV20-1
len: 14
d_gene: NA
abundance: NA
CDR3nt: TGCAGTGCTAGAGATCCCCAGGGCGAAGAGACCCAGTACTTC
CDR3aa: CSARDPQGEETQYF

j_gene: TRBJ2-5
v_gene: TRBV29-1
len: 14
d_gene: NA
abundance: NA
CDR3nt: TGCAGCGTTGAAGCGAAGCCGTACAGTGAGACCCAGTACTTC
CDR3aa: CSVEAKPYSETQYF

j_gene: TRBJ1-2
v_gene: TRBV27
len: 12
d_gene: NA
abundance: NA
CDR3nt: TGTGCCAGCAGTCCATCGGGGTCGGGCTACACCTTC
CDR3aa: CASSPSGSGYTF

j_gene: TRBJ1-5
v_gene: TRBV6-2/TRBV6-3
len: 14
d_gene: TRBD1
abundance: NA
CDR3nt: TGTGCCAGCACCCAGGGGGCGCGGAATCAGCCCCAGCATTTT
CDR3aa: CASTQGARNQPQHF

j_gene: TRBJ2-2
v_gene: TRBV19
len: 17
d_gene: TRBD1
abundance: few
CDR3nt: TGTGCCAGTAGTATATCTCGCCTCAGGGGGCATACCGGGGAGCTGTTTTTT
CDR3aa: CASSISRLRGHTGELFF

j_gene: TRBJ2-3
v_gene: TRBV4-3
len: 15
d_gene: NA
abundance: NA
CDR3nt: TGCGCCAGCAGCCAACTGTCAGCTGGCACAGATACGCAGTATTTT
CDR3aa: CASSQLSAGTDTQYF

j_gene: TRBJ2-5
v_gene: TRBV7-9
len: 15
d_gene: TRBD1
abundance: NA
CDR3nt: TGTGCCAGCAGCTTAAGACAGGGGCAGGTTGAGACCCAGTACTTC
CDR3aa: CASSLRQGQVETQYF

j_gene: TRBJ1-2
v_gene: TRBV5-1
len: 13
d_gene: NA
abundance: NA
CDR3nt: TGCGCCAGCAGCTTGGAATTGCGCGTTGGCTACACCTTC
CDR3aa: CASSLELRVGYTF

j_gene: TRBJ1-1
v_gene: TRBV9
len: 13
d_gene: NA
abundance: NA
CDR3nt: TGTGCCAGCAGCGTAGCTCAAAGAACTGAAGCTTTCTTT
CDR3aa: CASSVAQRTEAFF

j_gene: TRBJ2-7
v_gene: TRBV11-2
len: 16
d_gene: NA
abundance: many
CDR3nt: TGTGCCAGCAGCCCGCTAGGGGACACCCTCTTGGGGGAGCAGTACTTC
CDR3aa: CASSPLGDTLLGEQYF

j_gene: TRBJ2-3
v_gene: TRBV2
len: 20
d_gene: TRBD2
abundance: few
CDR3nt: TGTGCCAGCAGCACTACCGGGACTAGCGGGGAGCAACCCTTCACAGATACGCAGTATTTT
CDR3aa: CASSTTGTSGEQPFTDTQYF

j_gene: TRBJ2-5
v_gene: TRBV7-3
len: 13
d_gene: NA
abundance: few
CDR3nt: TGTGCCAGCAGCTCTCTGCAAGGCGAGACCCAGTACTTC
CDR3aa: CASSSLQGETQYF